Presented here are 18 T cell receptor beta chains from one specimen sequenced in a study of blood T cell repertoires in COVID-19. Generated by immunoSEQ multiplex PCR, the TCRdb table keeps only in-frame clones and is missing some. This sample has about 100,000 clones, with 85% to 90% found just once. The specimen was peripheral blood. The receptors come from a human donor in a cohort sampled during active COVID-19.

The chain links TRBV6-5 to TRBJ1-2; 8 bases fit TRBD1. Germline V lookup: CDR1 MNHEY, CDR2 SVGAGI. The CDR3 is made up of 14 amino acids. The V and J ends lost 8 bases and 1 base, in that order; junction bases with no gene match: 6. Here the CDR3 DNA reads TGTGCCAGCGGACACAGGGGGTTTAACTATGGCTACACCTTC. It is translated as CASGHRGFNYGYTF.

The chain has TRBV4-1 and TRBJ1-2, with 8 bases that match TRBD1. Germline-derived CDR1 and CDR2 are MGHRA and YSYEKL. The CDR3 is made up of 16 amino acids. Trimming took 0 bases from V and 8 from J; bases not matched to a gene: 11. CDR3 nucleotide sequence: TGCGCCAGCAGCCAAGACGGACAGGGCCCTATTCGGGGCTACACCTTC. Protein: CASSQDGQGPIRGYTF.

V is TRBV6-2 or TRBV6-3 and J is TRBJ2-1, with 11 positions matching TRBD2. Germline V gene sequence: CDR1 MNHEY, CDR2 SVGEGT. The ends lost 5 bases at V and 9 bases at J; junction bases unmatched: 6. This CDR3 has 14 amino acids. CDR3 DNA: TGTGCCAGCAGTGCACTAGCGGGAGCAGCTGAGCAGTTCTTC. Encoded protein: CASSALAGAAEQFF.

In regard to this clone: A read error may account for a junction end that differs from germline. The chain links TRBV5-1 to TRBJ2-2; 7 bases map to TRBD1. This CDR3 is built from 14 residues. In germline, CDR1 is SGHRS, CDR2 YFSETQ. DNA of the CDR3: TGCGCCAGCACCCCGGGACAGAACGCCGGGGAGCTGTTTTTT. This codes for CASTPGQNAGELFF.

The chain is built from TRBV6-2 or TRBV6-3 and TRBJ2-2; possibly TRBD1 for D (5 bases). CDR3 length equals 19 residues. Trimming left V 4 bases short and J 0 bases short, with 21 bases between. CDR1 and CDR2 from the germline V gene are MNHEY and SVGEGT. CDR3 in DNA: TGTGCCAGCAGTTTTATGAGGTCGGACACATCGTCGAACACCGGGGAGCTGTTTTTT. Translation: CASSFMRSDTSSNTGELFF.

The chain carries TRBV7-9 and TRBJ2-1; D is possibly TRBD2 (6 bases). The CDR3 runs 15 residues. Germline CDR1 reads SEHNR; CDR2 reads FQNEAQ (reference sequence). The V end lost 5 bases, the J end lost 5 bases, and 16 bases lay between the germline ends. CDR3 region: CASSRLRDFNNEQFF. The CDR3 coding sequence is TGTGCCAGCAGCCGGCTGCGGGATTTCAACAATGAGCAGTTCTTC.

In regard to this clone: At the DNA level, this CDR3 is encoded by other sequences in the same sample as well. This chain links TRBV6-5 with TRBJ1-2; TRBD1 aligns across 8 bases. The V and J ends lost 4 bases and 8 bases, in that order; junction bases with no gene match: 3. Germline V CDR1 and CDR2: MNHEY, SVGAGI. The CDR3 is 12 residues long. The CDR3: CASSSDRAGYTF. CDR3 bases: TGTGCCAGCAGTTCGGACAGGGCGGGCTACACCTTC.

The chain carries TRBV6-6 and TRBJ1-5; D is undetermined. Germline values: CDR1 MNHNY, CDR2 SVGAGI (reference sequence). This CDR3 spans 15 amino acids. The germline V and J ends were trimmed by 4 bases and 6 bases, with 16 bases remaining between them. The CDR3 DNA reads TGTGCCAGCAGTTCCCAGAATTTAGGAGCTCAGCCCCAGCATTTT. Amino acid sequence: CASSSQNLGAQPQHF.

The CDR3 spells CASSLDRGRGTEAFF. The DNA for the CDR3 is TGTGCCAGCAGCTTAGACAGGGGGCGGGGCACTGAAGCTTTCTTT. The chain carries TRBV11-2 and TRBJ1-1; 8 positions agree with TRBD1. V was clipped by 0 bases and J by 4 bases; unmatched bases: 4. Germline loops: CDR1 SGHAT, CDR2 FQNNGV. There are 15 residues in the CDR3.

CDR3 sequence reads: CASSLGLGRETQYF. The CDR3 DNA reads TGTGCCAGCAGCCTCGGACTCGGGCGAGAGACCCAGTACTTC. The J gene is TRBJ2-5, the V gene TRBV16, with a tentative D call TRBD2 (5 bases). Trimming cost V 4 bases and J 4 bases, with 13 bases left between them. The germline V gene encodes CDR1 KGHSY and CDR2 FQNENV. The CDR3 is 14 residues long.

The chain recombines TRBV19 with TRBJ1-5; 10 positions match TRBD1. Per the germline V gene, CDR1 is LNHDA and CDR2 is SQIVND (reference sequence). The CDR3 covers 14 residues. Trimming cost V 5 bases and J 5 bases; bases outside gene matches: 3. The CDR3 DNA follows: TGTGCCAGTAGTGAGACAGGGGGCTATCAGCCCCAGCATTTT. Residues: CASSETGGYQPQHF.

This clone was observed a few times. For the CDR3, the DNA is TGTGCCAGCAGCCCCAGGACAGGGATGGATACGCAGTATTTT. Its protein is CASSPRTGMDTQYF. The rearrangement links TRBV7-2 to TRBJ2-3; 8 bases fit TRBD1. Per the germline V gene, CDR1 is SGHTA and CDR2 is FQGNSA. There are 14 residues in the CDR3. V gave up 5 bases and J gave up 6 bases; unmatched junction bases: 7. Based on the CDR3 plus reference TRBV7-2 and TRBJ2-3, the full variable domain is GAGVSQSPSNKVTEKGKDVELRCDPISGHTALYWYRQSLGQGLEFLIYFQGNSAPDKSGLPSDRFSAERTGGSVSTLTIQRTQQEDSAVYLCASSPRTGMDTQYFGPGTRLTVL.

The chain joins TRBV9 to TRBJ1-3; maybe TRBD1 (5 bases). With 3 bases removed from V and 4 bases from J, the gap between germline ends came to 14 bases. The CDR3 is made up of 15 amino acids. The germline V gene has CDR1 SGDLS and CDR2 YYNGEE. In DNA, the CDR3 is TGTGCCAGCAGCGGAAGGGGTTCAGGAGGAAACACCATATATTTT. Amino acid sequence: CASSGRGSGGNTIYF.

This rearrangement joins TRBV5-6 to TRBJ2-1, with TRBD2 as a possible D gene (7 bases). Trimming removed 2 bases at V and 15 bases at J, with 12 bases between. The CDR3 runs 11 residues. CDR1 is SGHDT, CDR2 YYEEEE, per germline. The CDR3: CASSFRGGPFF. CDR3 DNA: TGTGCCAGCAGCTTTAGGGGGGGTCCGTTCTTC.

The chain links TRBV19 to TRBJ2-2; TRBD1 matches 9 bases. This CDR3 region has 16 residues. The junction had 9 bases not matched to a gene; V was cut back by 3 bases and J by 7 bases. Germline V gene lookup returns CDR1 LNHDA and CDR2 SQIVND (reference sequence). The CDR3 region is CASSIAFGTGIGELFF. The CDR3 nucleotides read TGTGCCAGTAGTATTGCGTTCGGGACAGGGATCGGGGAGCTGTTTTTT.

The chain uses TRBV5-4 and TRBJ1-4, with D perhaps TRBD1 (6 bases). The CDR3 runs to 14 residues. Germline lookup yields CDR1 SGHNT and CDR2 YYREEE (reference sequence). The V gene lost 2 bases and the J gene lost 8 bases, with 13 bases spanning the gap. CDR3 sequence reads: CASSLGGLGEKLFF. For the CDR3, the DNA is TGTGCCAGCAGCTTAGGGGGTCTGGGGGAAAAACTGTTTTTT.

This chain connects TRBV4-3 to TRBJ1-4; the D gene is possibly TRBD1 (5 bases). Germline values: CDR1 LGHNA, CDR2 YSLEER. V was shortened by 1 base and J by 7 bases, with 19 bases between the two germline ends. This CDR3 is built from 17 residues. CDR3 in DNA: TGCGCCAGCAGCCAAGTATGGGGAGGGGTGGGATCTGAAAAACTGTTTTTT. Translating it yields CASSQVWGGVGSEKLFF.

Here the CDR3 reads CASSPDGATGRLYQETQYF. The CDR3 DNA is TGCGCCAGCAGCCCCGATGGTGCAACAGGAAGACTTTACCAAGAGACCCAGTACTTC. V usage is TRBV5-1 and J usage is TRBJ2-5, with D perhaps TRBD1 (5 bases). V was shortened by 4 bases and J by 0 bases, with 25 bases between the two germline ends. This CDR3 has 19 amino acids. The germline CDR1 and CDR2 sequences are SGHRS and YFSETQ.